This note documents a single T cell receptor beta chain sequence. No antigen is known for it. Profiling relied on immunoSEQ multiplex PCR, and the TCRdb table lists in-frame clones only, not all of them. The sample consists of roughly 15,000 clones, 75% to 95% of them appearing once. The data originate from a study of CD39 and CD103 CD8 tumor-infiltrating T cells. Study findings and constraints: DP TIL clonotypes were rarely found in blood or uninvolved lymph node.

The V gene's germline CDR1 is SEHNR and CDR2 FQNEAQ (reference sequence). Trimming took off 6 bases at V and 3 bases at J, with 13 bases between the two ends. The CDR3 has 14 amino acids. The V and J genes are TRBV7-9 and TRBJ2-3; perhaps TRBD1 as D (5 bases). The sample was CD8+ T cells sorted from blood. The subset here: total memory CD8 T cells (CD45RA-CCR7+/-) from blood or uninvolved lymph node. The origin of this receptor is a human donor with head and neck squamous cell carcinoma. DNA for the CDR3: TGTGCCAGCAGGCTTGTAAGGGGAACAGATACGCAGTATTTT. The encoded protein is CASRLVRGTDTQYF.